The 14 T cell receptor beta chains below all came from one sample that was sequenced in a study of shared clonotypes between healthy human individuals. Assay: immunoSEQ multiplex PCR; the TCRdb copy retains only in-frame clones and omits some. The top ten clones hold more than 30% of a sample with around 690,000 clones, around 91% of them seen once. Input material: memory CD8+ T cells from PBMCs. Stated subset: CD45RO+ cells pooled with CCR7-negative TemRA cells. Receptor source: a man aged 18 to 29 in good health. Some clones in this sample may be carry-over from other donors' samples.

The chain carries TRBV5-1 and TRBJ2-7, with unresolved D. CDR1 and CDR2 (germline): SGHRS, YFSETQ. The CDR3 sequence is 14 residues long. V was shortened by 2 bases and J by 1 base, with 10 bases between the two germline ends. The DNA for the CDR3 is TGCGCCAGCAGCTTTCGGGCAGTATCCTACGAGCAGTACTTC. Its protein is CASSFRAVSYEQYF. Combining the CDR3 with reference TRBV5-1 and TRBJ2-7 gives the whole variable domain KAGVTQTPRYLIKTRGQQVTLSCSPISGHRSVSWYQQTPGQGLQFLFEYFSETQRNKGNFPGRFSGRQFSNSRSEMNVSTLELGDSALYLCASSFRAVSYEQYFGPGTRLTVT.

V is TRBV28 and J is TRBJ1-2, with no clear D. The CDR3 length is 15 residues. CDR1 is MDHEN, CDR2 SYDVKM, per germline. V was clipped by 11 bases and J by 6 bases, with 25 bases between them. The DNA for the CDR3 is TGTGCCGGCGCGGCGTTAACCCCCGATCTGCATGGCTACACCTTC. Translation: CAGAALTPDLHGYTF.

The chain employs TRBV19 and TRBJ2-6, with 9 bases identical to TRBD1. The CDR3 consists of 17 residues. The germline V gene has CDR1 LNHDA and CDR2 SQIVND (reference sequence). The trim removed 7 bases at V and 1 base at J, leaving 8 bases unmatched. CDR3 in DNA: TGTGCCAGTACCGGGACAGGGAGGTTTTCTGGGGCCAACGTCCTGACTTTC. Amino acids: CASTGTGRFSGANVLTF.

The V gene is TRBV7-9, the J gene TRBJ2-3; D assignment may be TRBD1 or TRBD2 (6 bases each). Germline loops: CDR1 SEHNR, CDR2 FQNEAQ (reference sequence). Trimming pared 5 bases from V and 1 base from J, leaving 22 bases between. This CDR3 contains 18 residues. CDR3 in amino acids: CASSPRRGADTRTDTQYF. The CDR3 bases are TGTGCCAGCAGCCCGAGAAGGGGGGCAGACACTCGCACAGATACGCAGTATTTT. Variable domain in full (rest from reference TRBV7-9 and TRBJ2-3): DTGVSQNPRHKITKRGQNVTFRCDPISEHNRLYWYRQTLGQGPEFLTYFQNEAQLEKSRLLSDRFSAERPKGSFSTLEIQRTEQGDSAMYLCASSPRRGADTRTDTQYFGPGTRLTVL.

The V call is TRBV9, the J call TRBJ2-3, with 11 bases fitting TRBD2. Per germline, CDR1 SGDLS and CDR2 YYNGEE. V trimming: 3 bases; J trimming: 0 bases; junction bases outside the gene matches: 24. This CDR3 has 23 amino acids. The CDR3 DNA reads TGTGCCAGCAGCGACCCCCCGGGCGATCGGGCTAGCGGGAGGACCTCTAGCACAGATACGCAGTATTTT. Translating gives CASSDPPGDRASGRTSSTDTQYF.

This clone has just one count. V and J are TRBV7-9 and TRBJ2-7; weak D call: TRBD1 (5 bases). Germline CDR1 reads SEHNR; CDR2 reads FQNEAQ (reference sequence). V lost 0 bases, J lost 3 bases, and 12 bases lay in between. This CDR3 region has 15 residues. For the CDR3, the DNA is TGTGCCAGCAGCTTAGCGCCGGCAGGACACTACGAGCAGTACTTC. Translation gives CASSLAPAGHYEQYF.

The V call is TRBV7-8, the J call TRBJ2-1; 9 bases match TRBD2. V was pared by 3 bases and J by 6 bases, with 9 bases of the junction left unmatched. Germline CDR1 reads SGHVS; CDR2 reads FQNEAQ. The CDR3 sequence is 16 residues long. CDR3 DNA sequence: TGTGCCAGCAGCTTGCGGGCCTCGGGACTAGCCAATGAGCAGTTCTTC. It yields the protein CASSLRASGLANEQFF.

The CDR3 here is CASSYLGRTQETQYF. CDR3 nucleotide sequence: TGTGCCAGCAGCTACCTCGGGCGGACCCAAGAGACCCAGTACTTC. V usage is TRBV6-5 and J usage is TRBJ2-5; D gene unclear. CDR1 is MNHEY, CDR2 SVGAGI, per germline. The CDR3 spans 15 residues. Trimming took 6 bases from V and 1 from J, leaving 15 bases between them.

The chain employs TRBV19 and TRBJ2-7; D gene uncertain. The V end was cut by 5 bases, the J end by 5 bases, with 10 bases between. Germline CDR1 LNHDA, CDR2 SQIVND (reference sequence). The CDR3 length is 12 residues. The DNA for the CDR3 is TGTGCCAGTAGTTCCGGGTTCGACGAGCAGTACTTC. Its protein is CASSSGFDEQYF.

The J gene is TRBJ2-1, the V gene TRBV6-4; 15 positions agree with TRBD2. CDR3 size: 17 residues. Germline assignment: CDR1 MRHNA and CDR2 SNTAGT. V was pared by 0 bases and J by 7 bases, with 4 bases of the junction left unmatched. CDR3: CASSDSWTSGRVNEQFF. The DNA of the CDR3 is TGTGCCAGCAGTGACTCCTGGACTAGCGGGAGGGTTAATGAGCAGTTCTTC.

The chain recombines TRBV7-9 with TRBJ2-5, with D perhaps TRBD1 (5 bases). The CDR3 is 17 residues long. Germline CDR1 is SEHNR and CDR2 is FQNEAQ (reference sequence). V dropped 8 bases and J dropped 6 bases, with 28 bases sitting between them. CDR3 coding DNA: TGTGCCAGCCGTTCCCCTGCTAGTCTCCCGGACATGAAGACCCAGTACTTC. Amino acid sequence: CASRSPASLPDMKTQYF.

V gene TRBV27 combines with J gene TRBJ1-2; no firm D call. Trimming pared 7 bases from V and 3 bases from J, leaving 15 bases between. The CDR3 sequence is 14 residues long. Germline V CDR1 and CDR2: MNHEY, SMNVEV (reference sequence). In DNA form, the CDR3 reads TGTGCCAGCACCCCACAGATTGGTCACTATGGCTACACCTTC. Amino acid sequence: CASTPQIGHYGYTF.

V gene TRBV5-4 combines with J gene TRBJ1-1; no reliable D call. The CDR3 sequence is 12 residues long. The germline V and J ends were trimmed by 7 bases and 6 bases, with 13 bases remaining between them. CDR1 and CDR2 from the germline V gene are SGHNT and YYREEE (reference sequence). For the CDR3, the DNA is TGTGCCAGCCGACTCGAAAAGGCTGAAGCTTTCTTT. Its protein is CASRLEKAEAFF.

This chain links TRBV28 with TRBJ1-2; D gene ambiguous. CDR3 length equals 14 residues. Germline V CDR1 and CDR2: MDHEN, SYDVKM. V was pared by 3 bases and J by 5 bases, with 13 bases between. CDR3 residues: CASSFLNIGYGYTF. The CDR3 region has the DNA TGTGCCAGCAGTTTCCTCAATATTGGGTATGGCTACACCTTC.